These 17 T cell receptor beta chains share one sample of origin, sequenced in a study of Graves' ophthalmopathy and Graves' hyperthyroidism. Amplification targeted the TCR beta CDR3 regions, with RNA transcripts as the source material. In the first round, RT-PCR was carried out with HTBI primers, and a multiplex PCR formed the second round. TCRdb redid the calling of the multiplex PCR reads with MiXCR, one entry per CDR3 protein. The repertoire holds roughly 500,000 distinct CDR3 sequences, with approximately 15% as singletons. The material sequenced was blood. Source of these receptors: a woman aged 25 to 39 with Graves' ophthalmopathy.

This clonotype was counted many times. This CDR3 is CATGYVYEQYF. The CDR3, as DNA: TGTGCCACTGGGTATGTCTACGAGCAGTACTTC. V usage is TRBV6-5 and J usage is TRBJ2-7, with D hard to call. Trimming shortened V by 10 bases and J by 3 bases, and 10 bases separated the two germline ends. Per germline, CDR1 MNHEY and CDR2 SVGAGI. The CDR3 has 11 residues.

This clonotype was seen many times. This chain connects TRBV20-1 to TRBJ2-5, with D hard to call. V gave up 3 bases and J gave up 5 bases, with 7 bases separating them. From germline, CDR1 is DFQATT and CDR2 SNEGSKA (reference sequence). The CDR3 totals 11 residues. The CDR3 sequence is CSASLRETQYF. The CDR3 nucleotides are TGCAGTGCTAGCCTACGGGAGACCCAGTACTTC.

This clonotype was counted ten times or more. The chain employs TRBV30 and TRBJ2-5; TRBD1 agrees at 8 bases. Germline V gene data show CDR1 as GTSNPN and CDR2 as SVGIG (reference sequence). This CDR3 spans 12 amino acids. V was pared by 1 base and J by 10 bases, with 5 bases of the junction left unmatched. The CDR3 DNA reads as TGTGCCTGGAGTGCTACAGGGGGTGGCCAGTACTTC. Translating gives CAWSATGGGQYF.

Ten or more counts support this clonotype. The chain's CDR3 is CASSLTGSSYEQYF. The CDR3 nucleotides are TGTGCCAGCAGTTTAACGGGTAGCTCCTACGAGCAGTACTTC. The rearrangement uses TRBV27 and TRBJ2-7; D unresolved. The CDR3 spans 14 residues. Germline CDR1 MNHEY, CDR2 SMNVEV (reference sequence). V lost 2 bases and J lost 0, with 8 bases in between.

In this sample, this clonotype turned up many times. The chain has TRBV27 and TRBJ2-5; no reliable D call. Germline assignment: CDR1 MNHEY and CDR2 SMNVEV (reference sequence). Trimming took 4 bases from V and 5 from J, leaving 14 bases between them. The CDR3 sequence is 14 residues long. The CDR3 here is CASSSPWARETQYF. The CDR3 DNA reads TGTGCCAGCAGTTCTCCCTGGGCACGGGAGACCCAGTACTTC.

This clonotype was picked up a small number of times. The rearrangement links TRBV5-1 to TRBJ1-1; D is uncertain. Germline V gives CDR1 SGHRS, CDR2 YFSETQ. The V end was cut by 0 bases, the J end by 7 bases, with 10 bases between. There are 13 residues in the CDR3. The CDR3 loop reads CASSLGDGHEAFF. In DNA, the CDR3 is TGCGCCAGCAGCTTGGGAGACGGCCATGAAGCTTTCTTT.

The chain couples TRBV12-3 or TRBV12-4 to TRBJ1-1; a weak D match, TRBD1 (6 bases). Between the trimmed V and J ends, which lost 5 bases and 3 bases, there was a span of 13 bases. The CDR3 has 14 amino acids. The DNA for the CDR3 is TGTGCCAGCAGTGTTCAGGAGGGGGACACTGAAGCTTTCTTT. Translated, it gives CASSVQEGDTEAFF.

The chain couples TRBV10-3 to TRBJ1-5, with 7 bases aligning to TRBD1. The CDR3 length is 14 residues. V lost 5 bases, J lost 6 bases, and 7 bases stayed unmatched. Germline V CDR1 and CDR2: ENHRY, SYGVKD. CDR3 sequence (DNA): TGTGCCATCAGTAAAGAAGGGGGCCCTCAGCCCCAGCATTTT. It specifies CAISKEGGPQPQHF.

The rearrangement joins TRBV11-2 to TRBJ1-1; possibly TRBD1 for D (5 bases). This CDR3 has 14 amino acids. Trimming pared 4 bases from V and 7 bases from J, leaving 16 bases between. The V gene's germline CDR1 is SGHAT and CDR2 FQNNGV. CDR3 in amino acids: CASSYELRQSEAFF. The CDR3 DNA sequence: TGTGCCAGCAGCTATGAACTTAGACAGAGTGAAGCTTTCTTT.

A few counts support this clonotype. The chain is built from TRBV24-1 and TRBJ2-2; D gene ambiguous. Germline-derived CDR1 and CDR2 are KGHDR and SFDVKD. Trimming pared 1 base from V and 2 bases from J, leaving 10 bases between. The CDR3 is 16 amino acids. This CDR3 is CATSDLATYNTGELFF. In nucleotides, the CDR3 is TGTGCCACCAGTGATTTAGCCACATACAACACCGGGGAGCTGTTTTTT.

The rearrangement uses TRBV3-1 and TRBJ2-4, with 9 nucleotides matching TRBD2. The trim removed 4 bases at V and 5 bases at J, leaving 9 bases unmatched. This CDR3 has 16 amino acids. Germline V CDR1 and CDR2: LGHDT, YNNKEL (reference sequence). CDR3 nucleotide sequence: TGTGCCAGCAGCCTAGAGGCTAGCGGGGCTCAAAACATTCAGTACTTC. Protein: CASSLEASGAQNIQYF.

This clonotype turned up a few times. CDR3 in DNA: TGCGCCAGCAGCTTGGGGGGGGCCTTAGCCAAAAACATTCAGTACTTC. It is translated as CASSLGGALAKNIQYF. This chain uses TRBV5-1 with TRBJ2-4; D may correspond to TRBD1 or TRBD2 (6 bases each). V lost 0 bases, J lost 0 bases, and 10 bases lay in between. CDR1 is SGHRS, CDR2 YFSETQ, per germline. This CDR3 contains 16 residues. Looking up the rest from reference TRBV5-1 and TRBJ2-4 gives the full variable domain: KAGVTQTPRYLIKTRGQQVTLSCSPISGHRSVSWYQQTPGQGLQFLFEYFSETQRNKGNFPGRFSGRQFSNSRSEMNVSTLELGDSALYLCASSLGGALAKNIQYFGAGTRLSVL.

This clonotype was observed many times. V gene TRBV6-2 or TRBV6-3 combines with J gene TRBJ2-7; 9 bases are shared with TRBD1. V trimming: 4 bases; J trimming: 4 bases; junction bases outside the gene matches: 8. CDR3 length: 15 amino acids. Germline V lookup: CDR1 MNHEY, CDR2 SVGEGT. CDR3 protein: CASSSTGTGWYEQYF. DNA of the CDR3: TGTGCCAGCAGTTCTACCGGGACAGGGTGGTACGAGCAGTACTTC.

Here the CDR3 reads CASSLGDRGNQETQYF. Here the CDR3 DNA reads TGTGCCAGCAGTTTAGGGGACAGGGGGAACCAAGAGACCCAGTACTTC. V usage is TRBV12-3 or TRBV12-4 and J usage is TRBJ2-5; 11 bases agree with TRBD1. The CDR3 extends over 16 amino acids. J lost 0 bases, V lost 1 base, and 1 base had no gene match.

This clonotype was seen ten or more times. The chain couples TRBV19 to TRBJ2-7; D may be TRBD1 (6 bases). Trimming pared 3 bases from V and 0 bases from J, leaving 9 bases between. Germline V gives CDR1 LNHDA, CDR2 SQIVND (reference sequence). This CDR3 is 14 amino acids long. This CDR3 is CASSMGDTSYEQYF. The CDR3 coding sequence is TGTGCCAGTAGTATGGGGGACACCTCCTACGAGCAGTACTTC.

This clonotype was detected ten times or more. CDR3 residues: CSAREPVEAEAFF. CDR3 in DNA: TGCAGTGCTAGAGAACCGGTAGAAGCTGAAGCTTTCTTT. The V gene is TRBV20-1, the J gene TRBJ1-1; D uncertain. Trimming removed 0 bases at V and 6 bases at J, with 11 bases between. The CDR3 consists of 13 residues. Germline assignment: CDR1 DFQATT and CDR2 SNEGSKA (reference sequence).

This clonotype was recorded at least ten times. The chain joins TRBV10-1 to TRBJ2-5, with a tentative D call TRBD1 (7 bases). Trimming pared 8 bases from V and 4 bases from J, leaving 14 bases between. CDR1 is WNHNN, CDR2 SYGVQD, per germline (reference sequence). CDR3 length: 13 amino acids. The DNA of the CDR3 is TGCGCCAGCCCCGGGACAGCGGGAGAGACCCAGTACTTC. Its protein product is CASPGTAGETQYF.